The sample holds many counts of the clone carrying this TCR beta chain. Its antigen is unidentified. This sample was taken from a study of regulatory T cells in long-lasting Graves disease. For TCR beta, libraries came from iRepertoire HTBI primers and Arm-PCR of CDR3 regions. MiXCR was run by TCRdb on the multiplex PCR reads, yielding one entry per CDR3 protein. The repertoire holds roughly 530,000 distinct CDR3 sequences, with 15% to 20% as singletons. Time point meaning: newly diagnosed GD, antithyroid drugs for less than 3 months. With RNA extracted from PBMCs as input, the TCR library was made. An endocrinology department in Xi'an, China, recruited the patients. Findings and limits, study-wide: Small numbers of samples may have cut accuracy.

Germline V CDR1 and CDR2: SGHVS, FQNEAQ. V gave up 0 bases and J gave up 7 bases, with 7 bases separating them. This CDR3 has 13 residues. The sample was also linked to a second study, of T cells in Graves' hyperthyroidism and ophthalmopathy.

The rearrangement links TRBV7-8 to TRBJ1-5, with D unresolved. This TCR was sampled from a woman in her forties or fifties with Graves disease. Sequences were derived from peripheral blood mononuclear cells (PBMCs), sampled at new diagnosis, from a patient treated with antithyroid drugs. CDR3 DNA: TGTGCCAGCAGCTTAGCTTTTCCCCAGCCCCAGCATTTT. Translating it yields CASSLAFPQPQHF.